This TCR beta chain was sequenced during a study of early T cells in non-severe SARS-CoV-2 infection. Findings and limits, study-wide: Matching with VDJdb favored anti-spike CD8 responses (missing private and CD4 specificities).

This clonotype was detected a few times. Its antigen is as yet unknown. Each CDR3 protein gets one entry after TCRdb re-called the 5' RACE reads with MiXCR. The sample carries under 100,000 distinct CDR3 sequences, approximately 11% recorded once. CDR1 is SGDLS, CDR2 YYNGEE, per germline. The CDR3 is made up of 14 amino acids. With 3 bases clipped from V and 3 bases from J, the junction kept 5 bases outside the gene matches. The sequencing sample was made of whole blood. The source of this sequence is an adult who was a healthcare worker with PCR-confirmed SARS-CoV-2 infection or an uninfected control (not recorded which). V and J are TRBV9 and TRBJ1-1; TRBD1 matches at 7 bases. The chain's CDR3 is CASSGQGHDTEAFF. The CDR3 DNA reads TGTGCCAGCAGCGGACAGGGCCATGACACTGAAGCTTTCTTT. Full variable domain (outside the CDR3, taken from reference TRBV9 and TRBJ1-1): DSGVTQTPKHLITATGQRVTLRCSPRSGDLSVYWYQQSLDQGLQFLIQYYNGEERAKGNILERFSAQQFPDLHSELNLSSLELGDSALYFCASSGQGHDTEAFFGQGTRLTVV.